This TCR beta chain was identified in a study of identical twins listed by TCRdb under 2016. For context, the study as a whole: TCR alpha and beta repertoires from monozygotic twins, unrelated adults of various ages and cord blood were deep-sequenced to test whether fetal clonotypes persist. Replicate twin experiments were performed at different times using different library preparation protocols to rule out contamination.

Library prep was done by 5' RACE. Instrument on record: Illumina HiSeq 2000. Template switching introduced a universal primer binding site; the final cDNA contained a unique molecular identifier, enabling accurate counting of TCR cDNA molecules. Specific primers in the conserved constant-segment region were used to synthesize first-strand cDNA for the TCR alpha and beta chains. To control for contamination, each cDNA library was double barcoded with a SMART-Mk sample barcode plus Illumina barcodes. TruSeq adapter sequences along with Illumina sample barcodes were introduced in two successive PCR steps. Sequencing of the TCR alpha and beta cDNA libraries was done on the Illumina HiSeq platform using custom primers. Per the authors' processing: Unique molecular identifiers were extracted from raw reads with MiGEC, and CDR3 positions were determined with MiXCR. Recombination models were inferred per individual with the repgenHMM and IGoR tools using an EM algorithm. The analysis of shared clonotypes was done with the tcR package in R, with sharing normalized by the product of cloneset sizes. To study raw recombination without the effects of thymic and clonal selection, out-of-frame nonproductive sequences were analyzed. TCRdb reran the public reads through fastp at Q25 and MiXCR, keeping productive beta chains. Merged by CDR3 protein, the rows form single entries marked with the most common genes and DNA. These V and J calls rely on TCRdb rather than the paper's analysis. This sample has about 520,000 distinct CDR3 sequences in its table, and 22% of those were observed once. Around 0.91% of the sample rests with the top ten.

Every donor was a healthy Caucasian. The twin cohort comprised three pairs of female monozygotic twins, all aged about 18 to 30 years. Positive isolation kits from Invitrogen were used to isolate CD4+ and CD8+ T cell populations. V and J are truncated by 3 bases and 1 base respectively, leaving an intervening sequence of 13 bases. The CDR3 sequence holds 16 residues, the cysteine and phenylalanine included. Of the read, only the CDR3 DNA is kept; its 48 bases are in frame from base 1. The germline V gene sets CDR1 to LGHNA and CDR2 to YSLEER. Summary of the overall study and its limitations: Out-of-frame TCR alpha sharing in monozygotic twins was systematically underestimated by recombination models, whereas sharing between unrelated individuals was in agreement with the recombination models. The excess sharing between twins in beta out-of-frame sequences was weaker because fewer shared sequences reduced the signal-to-noise ratio. Because the same donors could not be followed over many years, the conclusions relied on cross-sectional statistical analysis. Zero-insertion analyses could be partly confounded by invariant T cells such as MAIT and iNKT, although diverse VJ usage argued against such confounding for most clonotypes. Fewer insertions were carried by abundant cord blood beta clonotypes; a weaker similar trend was observed in young adult naive repertoires, while no such trend was observed in memory repertoires. Compared with coincidental sharing between unrelated individuals, an excess of low generation-probability sequences was observed among out-of-frame TCR alpha sequences shared between twins.

This clonotype was counted at least ten times. What this receptor recognizes is not known. No much larger clone exists at a distance of one base, and base qualities are not known. This sample also appeared in a second study, on T cells expressing NK-cell markers. As described in the second report: Three sorted T-cell subsets (CD3+CD56+NKG2C+, CD3+CD56+NKG2C- and CD3+CD56-NKG2C+) from about 8 donors had their TCR beta-chain repertoires profiled. Among the eight sequenced donors, only one was HCMV-seronegative, while the other seven were HCMV-seropositive. In several experiments an anti-gammadeltaTCR antibody was added to restrict sorting to alphabetaTCR-expressing T cells. For about 6 donors, the dominant CD3+CD56+NKG2C+ clonotypes were among the top 10 CD8+ clonotypes and accounted for about 1.0-7.0% of CD8+ T cells. Those dominant clonotypes were again the most abundant among CD3+CD56-NKG2C+ cells in a few donors, at about 25-65%. It remained unclear whether the expanded NKG2C-expressing T cell clones were specific for HCMV antigens. The eight sequenced donors were randomly selected healthy volunteers, three men and five women. To determine HCMV serostatus, a commercial ELISA kit was used to detect HCMV-specific IgG in serum. Reads were demultiplexed and grouped by UMI with MIGEC, and clonotypes were assembled and quantified with MiTCR. To exclude erroneous sequences, any TCR cDNA sequence not supported by at least two reads was discarded. The tcR package was used for downstream repertoire analysis, and clonotypes were matched between fractions using CDR3 nucleotide sequence together with V segment. VDJmatch was used to annotate antigen specificity against VDJdb, with one amino acid substitution allowed in CDR3.

The sequence was obtained from a young woman in good health. The chain joins TRBV4-3 to TRBJ2-1; the D gene is possibly TRBD1 or TRBD2, each agreeing over 5 bases. What was sequenced was CD4+ T cells sorted from blood. The base sequence is TGCGCCAGCAGCCAGGGGGTGCCGGGGTCCTACAATGAGCAGTTCTTC. Translated, this gives CASSQGVPGSYNEQFF.